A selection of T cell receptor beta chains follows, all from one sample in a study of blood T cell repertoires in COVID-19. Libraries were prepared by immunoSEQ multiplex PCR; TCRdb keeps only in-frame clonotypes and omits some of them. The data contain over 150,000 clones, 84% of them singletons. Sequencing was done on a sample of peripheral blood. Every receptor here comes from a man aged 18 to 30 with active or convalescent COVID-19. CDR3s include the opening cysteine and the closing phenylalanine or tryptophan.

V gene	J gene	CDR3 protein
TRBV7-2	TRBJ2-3	CASRNSGSTDTQYF
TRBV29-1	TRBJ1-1	CSTRQGASTEAFF
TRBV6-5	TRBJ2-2	CASRGQRLTGELFF
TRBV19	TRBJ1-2	CASSIDMTVPRGYTF
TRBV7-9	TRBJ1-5	CASSLDLTADSNQPQHF
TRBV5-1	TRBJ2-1	CASSLRLPAGGNEQFF
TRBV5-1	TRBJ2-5	CASSLGARETQYF
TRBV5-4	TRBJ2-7	CASSEARGNYEQYF
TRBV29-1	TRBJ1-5	CSVESGSGGEYSNQPQHF
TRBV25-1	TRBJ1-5	CASSEPGGTGNQPQHF
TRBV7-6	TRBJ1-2	CASSLAAGGGSYGYTF
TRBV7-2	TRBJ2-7	CASSLGTGTTSEQYF
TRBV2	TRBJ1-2	CASSPSRGLYGYTF
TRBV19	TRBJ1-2	CASSKTGTGGHGYTF
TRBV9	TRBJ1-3	CASSVGGQRNTIYF
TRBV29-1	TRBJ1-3	CSVGGTGSFGNTIYF
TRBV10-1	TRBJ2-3	CASSGRAHTDTQYF
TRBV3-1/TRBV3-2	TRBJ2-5	CASSQDTGAKTQYF
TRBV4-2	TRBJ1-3	CASSLVAGGDAGNTIYF
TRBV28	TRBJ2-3	CASSSPRGGRRDTQYF
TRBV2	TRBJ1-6	CASSETDSVSPLHF
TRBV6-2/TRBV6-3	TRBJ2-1	CASSRASGSLRDEQFF
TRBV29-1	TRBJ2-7	CSVRGSYEQYF
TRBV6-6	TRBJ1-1	CASSTSDRGPNTEAFF
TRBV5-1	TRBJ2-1	CASSRHNEQFF
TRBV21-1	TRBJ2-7	CASSKAGREGDEQYF
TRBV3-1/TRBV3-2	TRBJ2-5	CASSQRGGNFETQYF
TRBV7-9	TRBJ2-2	CASSLTVNTGELFF
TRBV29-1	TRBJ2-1	CSVRRTGETVSSYNEQFF
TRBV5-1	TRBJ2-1	CASSPDRAGDTSYNEQFF
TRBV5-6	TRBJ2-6	CASSLAAGRSSGANVLTF
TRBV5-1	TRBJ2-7	CASSPRTSGRGEQYF
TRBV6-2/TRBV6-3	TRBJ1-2	CASSLDITNYGYTF
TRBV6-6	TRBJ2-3	CASSSQGLTDTQYF
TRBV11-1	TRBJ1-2	CASSPNRDRGYGYTF
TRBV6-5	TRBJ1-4	CASSFGQGEKLFF
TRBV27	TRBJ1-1	CASSINREVAEAFF
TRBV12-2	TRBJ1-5	CASRLDPQGPSNQPQHF
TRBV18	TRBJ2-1	CASSPVTSGQFF
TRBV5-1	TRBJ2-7	CASSLGQGINEQYF
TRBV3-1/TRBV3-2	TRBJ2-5	CASSPARTGEAQYF
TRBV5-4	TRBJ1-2	CASSPDSNYGYTF
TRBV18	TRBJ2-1	CASSPDRGQQFF
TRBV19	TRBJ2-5	CASSIRTGLQETQYF
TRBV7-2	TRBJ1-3	CASSSGGGAGNTIYF
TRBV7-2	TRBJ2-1	CASRATSLVEQFF
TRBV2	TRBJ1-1	CASSEGLNTEAFF